This is a list of T cell receptor beta chains from one sample in a study of cytomegalovirus exposure and HLA in healthy donors. Assay: immunoSEQ multiplex PCR; the TCRdb copy retains only in-frame clones and omits some. Among fewer than 250,000 clones, less than 85% were seen once, and the ten largest hold approximately 0.63%. The sample was PBMCs. Source of these receptors: a man between 18 and 35 years old in good health and CMV-seronegative. Each CDR3 is given with its conserved first and last residue. The D gene is left open where the match is weak. Rows may omit the clone size; those that give it use once, few, many or a size class.

cdr3_nt,cdr3_aa,clone_size,j_call,v_call,d_call
TGTGCCTGGGCCGGGACAGATAACTATGGCTACACCTTC,CAWAGTDNYGYTF,once,TRBJ1-2,TRBV30,TRBD1
TGCGCCAGCAGCGGAGGGACAGGGTCCTACGAGCAGTACTTC,CASSGGTGSYEQYF,once,TRBJ2-7,TRBV5-1,TRBD1
TGTGCCATCGGTAAGACCACGACAGGGAACTACAATGAGCAGTTCTTC,CAIGKTTTGNYNEQFF,-,TRBJ2-1,TRBV10-3,TRBD1
TGTGCCAGCAGTCGACAGGACAGGGGAACTGAAGCTTTCTTT,CASSRQDRGTEAFF,-,TRBJ1-1,TRBV6-5,TRBD1
TGTGCCAGCAGCGTAGCCGACAGAGTTAATGAAAAACTGTTTTTT,CASSVADRVNEKLFF,-,TRBJ1-4,TRBV9,-
TGCGCCAGCAGCTTGGCCGGAGGGCAACCGGGGGATACGCAGTATTTT,CASSLAGGQPGDTQYF,once,TRBJ2-3,TRBV5-1,-
TGTGCCAGCACCGTAGCACCTAGCACAGATACGCAGTATTTT,CASTVAPSTDTQYF,once,TRBJ2-3,TRBV5-4,-
TGTGCCAGTAGTACGGGACAGGGGGCTTCCTACGAGCAGTACTTC,CASSTGQGASYEQYF,-,TRBJ2-7,TRBV19,TRBD1
TGCGCCAGCAGTGATACAGGGGGCAGCGGCTACGAGCAGTACTTC,CASSDTGGSGYEQYF,-,TRBJ2-7,TRBV10-2,TRBD1
TGTGCCTGGAGCTCAAAAACGTACAGGTCATCTTATCAGCCCCAGCATTTT,CAWSSKTYRSSYQPQHF,-,TRBJ1-5,TRBV30,-
TGCGCCAGCAGCCAATGGAGGGGAGAGACCCAGTACTTC,CASSQWRGETQYF,-,TRBJ2-5,TRBV4-1,-
TGTGCCAGCAGTTTAAGCGGCGCGGACTACGAGCAGTACTTC,CASSLSGADYEQYF,-,TRBJ2-7,TRBV6-5,-
TGTGCCAGCAGCCCGACTCTCTATAGCGGCACCTACAATGAGCAGTTCTTC,CASSPTLYSGTYNEQFF,-,TRBJ2-1,TRBV13,-
TGCGCCAGCAGGCTGGGCGGGTCTGGCTACACCTTC,CASRLGGSGYTF,-,TRBJ1-2,TRBV5-1,-
TGTGCCAGCAGCAACCGGGACAGAGATAACTATGGCTACACCTTC,CASSNRDRDNYGYTF,once,TRBJ1-2,TRBV9,TRBD1
TGTGCCAGCAGCGAAAGTCGGCCGGGGTGGGATCAGCCCCAGCATTTT,CASSESRPGWDQPQHF,few,TRBJ1-5,TRBV21-1,-
TGCAGCGTTGAGCTACAGGGGGGATACGAGCAGTACTTC,CSVELQGGYEQYF,once,TRBJ2-7,TRBV29-1,TRBD1
TGTGCCAGTAGTACTAGCGCGACCTTTCGCGATGAGCAGTTCTTC,CASSTSATFRDEQFF,-,TRBJ2-1,TRBV19,-
TGTGCCAGCAGCGAGACAGGGGGCGGAGAAAAACTGTTTTTT,CASSETGGGEKLFF,-,TRBJ1-4,TRBV5-4,TRBD1
TGTGCCAGCAGAGAATCCGGGGTAGGAGGAAACACCATATATTTT,CASRESGVGGNTIYF,-,TRBJ1-3,TRBV28,-
TGTGCCTGGAGTGTTTCGGGCAGGGGGAATTCACCCCTCCACTTT,CAWSVSGRGNSPLHF,once,TRBJ1-6,TRBV30,TRBD1
TGTGCCAGTCAATTTTTAGCGGGAGAGGATACGCAGTATTTT,CASQFLAGEDTQYF,-,TRBJ2-3,TRBV2,TRBD2
TGTGCCAGCAGCCCTGGGACAGGGGGAGCTTTCTTT,CASSPGTGGAFF,-,TRBJ1-1,TRBV11-1,TRBD1
TGTGCCAGCAAGGGACTCACCGGGACTAGAAGTGAGCAGTTCTTC,CASKGLTGTRSEQFF,few,TRBJ2-1,TRBV28,TRBD2
TGTGCCAGCAGCTCCCTAGGGGCGGGGCTGTCTACTAGCACAGATACGCAGTATTTT,CASSSLGAGLSTSTDTQYF,-,TRBJ2-3,TRBV5-8,-
TGTTCCAGCAGCCCGGGACATTCGAACACCGGGGAGCTGTTTTTT,CSSSPGHSNTGELFF,-,TRBJ2-2,TRBV7-9,-
TGTGCCAGCAGCGCGACTGAAGAAGAGACCCAGTACTTC,CASSATEEETQYF,few,TRBJ2-5,TRBV9,-
TGTGCCAGCAGCCGCCAACTAGCGGTCTCCTACAATGAGCAGTTCTTC,CASSRQLAVSYNEQFF,-,TRBJ2-1,TRBV5-6,TRBD2
TGTGCCAGCCTGGCGGGGGGTAGGACTGAAGCTTTCTTT,CASLAGGRTEAFF,-,TRBJ1-1,TRBV28,-
TGTGCCGGCAGCGCGCGATACACAGATACGCAGTATTTT,CAGSARYTDTQYF,-,TRBJ2-3,TRBV6-5,-
TGCAGCGCCGAACGGACAGTTAACACTGAAGCTTTCTTT,CSAERTVNTEAFF,-,TRBJ1-1,TRBV29-1,-
TGTGCCAGCACTCGGTCGAGAGGACGGGGATGGGGCTACACCTTC,CASTRSRGRGWGYTF,few,TRBJ1-2,TRBV6-1,-
TGTGCCAGTAGTATATCTTCGAGGACTAGCGTCTCCTACGAGCAGTACTTC,CASSISSRTSVSYEQYF,-,TRBJ2-7,TRBV19,TRBD2
TGTGCCAGCAGCGCCGGGCCTGGGGGGGAGCAGTACTTC,CASSAGPGGEQYF,-,TRBJ2-7,TRBV9,-
TGTGCCAGCACCAGTACTAGCGGGAGGATGACAGATACGCAGTATTTT,CASTSTSGRMTDTQYF,-,TRBJ2-3,TRBV7-3,TRBD2
TGTGCCAGCAGTCTACTATATCAGCCCCAGCATTTT,CASSLLYQPQHF,-,TRBJ1-5,TRBV28,-
TGTGCCAGCAGTTTCGAGACAGATAGCAATCAGCCCCAGCATTTT,CASSFETDSNQPQHF,-,TRBJ1-5,TRBV28,-
TGTGCCAGTAGTATAACGGTCCATGAGCAGTTCTTC,CASSITVHEQFF,-,TRBJ2-1,TRBV19,-
TGCAGCGTATGGGACAGGGCTGGGGAGCAGTTCTTC,CSVWDRAGEQFF,-,TRBJ2-1,TRBV29-1,TRBD1
TGTGCCAGCAGCATGACAGGGGGCGAGTATGACTATGGCTACACCTTC,CASSMTGGEYDYGYTF,-,TRBJ1-2,TRBV28,TRBD1
TGTGCCAGCAGCCCCGGCGGGGCTGAAGCTTTCTTT,CASSPGGAEAFF,-,TRBJ1-1,TRBV7-9,-
TGTGCCACCAGCAGAGATATGGTGACCGACAGCCAAGGGAAACTGTTTTTT,CATSRDMVTDSQGKLFF,-,TRBJ1-4,TRBV15,-
TGTGCCAGCAGCGTAGACGGGAGTACCAATGAGCAGTTCTTC,CASSVDGSTNEQFF,-,TRBJ2-1,TRBV9,-
TGTGCCAGCACCGGACTAGCGGCCCAAACTTCATCCTACAATGAGCAGTTCTTC,CASTGLAAQTSSYNEQFF,-,TRBJ2-1,TRBV7-8,TRBD2
TGTGCCAGCAGCGAGCAGGGGGGAGGTAATGAAAAACTGTTTTTT,CASSEQGGGNEKLFF,-,TRBJ1-4,TRBV2,TRBD1
TGTGCCAGCACGGACAGCCGCTATGGCTACACCTTC,CASTDSRYGYTF,-,TRBJ1-2,TRBV19,-
TGTGCCTGGTCCCGGGACAGCCTGAACACTGAAGCTTTCTTT,CAWSRDSLNTEAFF,-,TRBJ1-1,TRBV30,TRBD1
TGTGCCAGCAGCGGATACAGTCGCTTCTATAATTCACCCCTCCACTTT,CASSGYSRFYNSPLHF,-,TRBJ1-6,TRBV5-6,-
TGTGCCAGCAGTGACCTGGGGCCTGCCAGGACGGGCGAGCAGTACTTC,CASSDLGPARTGEQYF,-,TRBJ2-7,TRBV6-1,-
TGTGCCAGTAGTATAGACTCGGGAGGGTACGAGCAGTACTTC,CASSIDSGGYEQYF,-,TRBJ2-7,TRBV19,TRBD2
TGTGCCAGCACCCCGGGACAGCCCTACGAGCAGTACTTC,CASTPGQPYEQYF,-,TRBJ2-7,TRBV2,TRBD1
TGTGCCAGCAGTTTTGGGGGGGCGGGCGGCTACACCTTC,CASSFGGAGGYTF,-,TRBJ1-2,TRBV28,-
TGTGCCACCAGCACCCCTTTTACTAGCGGAGGGTTCTACGAGCAGTACTTC,CATSTPFTSGGFYEQYF,-,TRBJ2-7,TRBV15,TRBD2
TGTGCCAGCAGTGCCCCCAGGGCGCGCACTGAAGCTTTCTTT,CASSAPRARTEAFF,-,TRBJ1-1,TRBV28,-
TGTGCCAGCAGCAAAGCGCTGACAGGGGGCTTTCACGAGCAGTACTTC,CASSKALTGGFHEQYF,few,TRBJ2-7,TRBV21-1,-
TGTGCTAGCAGCTTAGGGACTAGCGGGAGTGGTGAGACCCAGTACTTC,CASSLGTSGSGETQYF,-,TRBJ2-5,TRBV7-7,TRBD2
TGTGCCAGCAGCTTAGGGACTCAAGAGACCCAGTACTTC,CASSLGTQETQYF,-,TRBJ2-5,TRBV7-3,-
TGTGCCAGTTACAGGATGAGCTCTGGCTACACCTTC,CASYRMSSGYTF,few,TRBJ1-2,TRBV19,-
TGTGCCAGCAGTGACTCGGGGATTGGTCAGCCCCAGCATTTT,CASSDSGIGQPQHF,-,TRBJ1-5,TRBV2,-
TGTGCCAGCAGCTTTGGACAGGCCTATGGCTACACCTTC,CASSFGQAYGYTF,-,TRBJ1-2,TRBV5-5,TRBD1